The 25 T cell receptor beta chains listed next were all sequenced from one sample in a study of blood T cell repertoires in COVID-19. The repertoire was sequenced with immunoSEQ multiplex PCR; TCRdb's copy has only in-frame clones and lacks some. Of about 83,000 clones in the sample, 87% were seen once. The sequencing sample was made of peripheral blood. These receptors were obtained from a woman in her fifties or sixties with active or convalescent COVID-19.

This sequence joins TRBV9 and TRBJ1-2, with TRBD1 matching 8 bases. Trimming cost V 3 bases and J 3 bases; bases outside gene matches: 4. CDR1 is SGDLS, CDR2 YYNGEE, per germline. The CDR3 spans 14 residues. The CDR3 is CASSATGGDYGYTF. The CDR3 DNA follows: TGTGCCAGCAGCGCTACAGGGGGTGACTATGGCTACACCTTC.

The CDR3 loop is CASSQGQGGNTEAFF. The CDR3 coding sequence is TGTGCCAGCAGCCAGGGACAGGGCGGAAACACTGAAGCTTTCTTT. The rearrangement uses TRBV5-8 and TRBJ1-1, with TRBD1 matching 9 bases. This CDR3 contains 15 residues. With V trimmed by 4 bases and J by 2 bases, 6 bases remained unmatched. Germline assignment: CDR1 SGHTS and CDR2 YDEGEE.

The rearrangement uses TRBV15 and TRBJ2-5; a possible D gene is TRBD2 (7 bases). The CDR3 runs to 15 residues. Trimming removed 3 bases at V and 5 bases at J, with 16 bases between. Per germline, CDR1 LNHNV and CDR2 YYDKDF (reference sequence). CDR3 coding DNA: TGTGCCACCAGCAGTGGGGGGGCTGCGGGGGAGACCCAGTACTTC. Amino acids: CATSSGGAAGETQYF.

The genes are TRBV5-4 and TRBJ1-2; D unclear. The length of the CDR3 is 15 residues. Trimming removed 5 bases from V and 5 bases from J, with 19 bases in between. The germline gives CDR1 SGHNT, CDR2 YYREEE (reference sequence). For the CDR3, the DNA is TGTGCCAGCAGTTTTGGTACAGTTGTACAATATGGCTACACCTTC. This codes for CASSFGTVVQYGYTF.

This chain uses TRBV5-1 with TRBJ2-1; D is undetermined. Trimming took off 5 bases at V and 0 bases at J, with 12 bases between the two ends. The CDR3 runs to 15 residues. Germline assignment: CDR1 SGHRS and CDR2 YFSETQ. This CDR3 is CASRFEVGSYNEQFF. The DNA of the CDR3 is TGCGCCAGCAGATTTGAGGTGGGCTCCTACAATGAGCAGTTCTTC.

The chain couples TRBV12-3 or TRBV12-4 to TRBJ2-7; D gene uncertain. Trimming pared 3 bases from V and 5 bases from J, leaving 11 bases between. There are 13 residues in the CDR3. In nucleotides, the CDR3 is TGTGCCAGCAGTTTGTGGCAGATCCACGAGCAGTACTTC. Translated: CASSLWQIHEQYF.

The J gene is TRBJ1-6, the V gene TRBV5-1, with 7 bases that match TRBD1. Germline trimming cut 5 bases from V and 11 bases from J; bases unmatched to any gene: 13. Germline assignment: CDR1 SGHRS and CDR2 YFSETQ. The CDR3 is made up of 15 amino acids. For the CDR3, the DNA is TGCGCCAGCAGTTCCGGGACAGCGGAGTACGCACCCCTCCACTTT. Translation gives CASSSGTAEYAPLHF.

The chain links TRBV7-3 to TRBJ2-3, with D possibly TRBD2 on 5 matching bases. V was trimmed by 4 bases and J by 6 bases, leaving 11 bases between them. This CDR3 is 13 amino acids long. Germline V gene sequence: CDR1 SGHTA, CDR2 FQGTGA. The CDR3 protein is CASSSLGGDTQYF. CDR3 bases: TGTGCCAGCAGCTCCCTCGGCGGGGATACGCAGTATTTT.

The rearrangement uses TRBV27 and TRBJ1-4; D may be TRBD1 (5 bases). Germline assignment: CDR1 MNHEY and CDR2 SMNVEV (reference sequence). There are 15 residues in the CDR3. V shed 5 bases and J shed 7 bases, with 17 bases lying between them. The CDR3 DNA is TGTGCCAGCAGTCCCCGCGTCAGGGATACTGAAAAACTGTTTTTT. It specifies CASSPRVRDTEKLFF.

The rearrangement uses TRBV5-1 and TRBJ2-1; the D is unclear. Germline V gene sequence: CDR1 SGHRS, CDR2 YFSETQ. CDR3 size: 14 residues. With 3 bases removed from V and 13 bases from J, the gap between germline ends came to 20 bases. CDR3 DNA: TGCGCCAGCAGCTCAATTCCAGGTAGAATAAGTCAGTTCTTC. Translating it yields CASSSIPGRISQFF.

This sequence joins TRBV6-1 and TRBJ1-3, with D perhaps matching TRBD1 (5 bases). V lost 2 bases, J lost 4 bases, and 12 bases lay in between. Germline V lookup: CDR1 MNHNS, CDR2 SASEGT. There are 15 residues in the CDR3. The CDR3 loop reads CASSELLGGGNTIYF. CDR3 coding DNA: TGTGCCAGCAGTGAACTATTGGGGGGGGGAAACACCATATATTTT.

The V and J genes are TRBV5-1 and TRBJ2-4; 7 nucleotides agree with TRBD2. The CDR3 covers 15 residues. With 4 bases clipped from V and 6 bases from J, the junction kept 10 bases outside the gene matches. Germline lookup yields CDR1 SGHRS and CDR2 YFSETQ. The CDR3 DNA reads TGCGCCAGCAGCCCAGGTGGGGGGGATGGAAACATTCAGTACTTC. Translating gives CASSPGGGDGNIQYF.

This sequence joins TRBV5-1 and TRBJ2-5; 7 bases align to TRBD2. V was clipped by 5 bases and J by 5 bases; unmatched bases: 9. CDR3 length equals 14 residues. Germline V CDR1 and CDR2: SGHRS, YFSETQ. CDR3 bases: TGCGCCAGCAGTTGGAGACTAGCAACGGAGACCCAGTACTTC. Translated, it gives CASSWRLATETQYF.

The CDR3 bases are TGTGCCAGTAACTTCCTTATGAACACTGAAGCTTTCTTT. Protein sequence: CASNFLMNTEAFF. The chain carries TRBV19 and TRBJ1-1; D unclear. The CDR3 runs to 13 residues. V was cut by 7 bases and J by 0 bases, with 9 bases left in between. The germline V gene encodes CDR1 LNHDA and CDR2 SQIVND (reference sequence).

The V call is TRBV9, the J call TRBJ2-7; 14 nucleotides agree with TRBD2. The CDR3 is 16 residues long. J gave up 6 bases and V 4 bases, and 9 bases lay outside the gene matches. Germline V gene lookup returns CDR1 SGDLS and CDR2 YYNGEE. CDR3 loop: CASSPRLAGGLVEQYF. The DNA for the CDR3 is TGTGCCAGCAGCCCAAGACTAGCGGGGGGGCTAGTCGAGCAGTACTTC.

The V gene is TRBV5-5, the J gene TRBJ1-2; D possibly corresponds to TRBD1 (6 bases). Germline loops: CDR1 SGHKS, CDR2 YYEKEE (reference sequence). V was trimmed by 4 bases and J by 0 bases, leaving 16 bases between them. The CDR3 spans 16 residues. The CDR3 region is CASSLRAGASNYGYTF. In DNA form, the CDR3 reads TGTGCCAGCAGCCTCCGGGCAGGGGCTTCTAACTATGGCTACACCTTC.

This chain connects TRBV7-2 to TRBJ2-5; 9 bases align to TRBD1. The CDR3 length is 15 residues. Looked up from germline, CDR1 is SGHTA and CDR2 is FQGNSA. The junction had 6 bases not matched to a gene; V was cut back by 5 bases and J by 2 bases. The CDR3 sequence: CASSHDRGRQETQYF. The CDR3 nucleotides read TGTGCCAGCAGCCATGACAGGGGGAGGCAAGAGACCCAGTACTTC.

In nucleotides, the CDR3 is TGTGCCAGCAGTTTAGGGACTAGCGGCAATGAGCAGTTCTTC. Residues: CASSLGTSGNEQFF. This chain joins TRBV6-4 and TRBJ2-1; the match to TRBD2 covers 11 bases. Germline CDR1 is MRHNA and CDR2 is SNTAGT. The V and J ends lost 5 bases and 6 bases, in that order; junction bases with no gene match: 3. The CDR3 is 14 residues long.

The chain uses TRBV19 and TRBJ1-1; D ambiguous. Trimming removed 5 bases from V and 7 bases from J, with 14 bases in between. This CDR3 is built from 13 residues. CDR1 is LNHDA and CDR2 is SQIVND in the germline V gene (reference sequence). The CDR3 bases are TGTGCCAGTAGTTCAACAGATGGGAGTGAAGCTTTCTTT. Amino acid sequence: CASSSTDGSEAFF.

The chain uses TRBV7-2 and TRBJ1-1, with D possibly being TRBD1 (5 bases). CDR3 length equals 14 residues. Trimming left V 3 bases short and J 2 bases short, with 10 bases between. CDR1 is SGHTA and CDR2 is FQGNSA in the germline V gene. The CDR3 loop is CASSLGGYNTEAFF. The CDR3 DNA sequence: TGTGCCAGCAGCTTGGGGGGTTATAACACTGAAGCTTTCTTT.

The rearrangement joins TRBV7-9 to TRBJ2-1, with 8 bases fitting TRBD2. In germline, CDR1 is SEHNR, CDR2 FQNEAQ (reference sequence). This CDR3 contains 17 residues. V was pared by 3 bases and J by 8 bases, with 15 bases of the junction left unmatched. The CDR3 reads CASSFPDSGEERDEQFF. In DNA, the CDR3 is TGTGCCAGCAGCTTTCCTGATAGCGGGGAAGAACGGGATGAGCAGTTCTTC.

The V gene is TRBV27, the J gene TRBJ1-2; D may be TRBD1 (6 bases). V lost 3 bases to trimming and J lost 5 bases, with 13 bases between them. The CDR3 is made up of 14 amino acids. CDR1 MNHEY and CDR2 SMNVEV come from the germline V gene (reference sequence). The CDR3 reads CASSFMGAGYGYTF. DNA of the CDR3: TGTGCCAGCAGTTTTATGGGGGCAGGATATGGCTACACCTTC.

The rearrangement joins TRBV20-1 to TRBJ2-7, with TRBD2 identical over 9 bases. V was clipped by 6 bases and J by 4 bases; unmatched bases: 19. In germline, CDR1 is DFQATT, CDR2 SNEGSKA (reference sequence). The CDR3 loop spans 17 amino acids. Written as DNA, the CDR3 is TGCAGTGCCAGTACATATCCGATTAGCGGGGGCCCGTACGAGCAGTACTTC. It is translated as CSASTYPISGGPYEQYF.

V is TRBV30 and J is TRBJ1-6; the match to TRBD1 covers 7 bases. Germline CDR1 is GTSNPN and CDR2 is SVGIG (reference sequence). The V gene end was trimmed by 3 bases and the J gene end by 8 bases; junction bases not matched to a gene: 13. CDR3 size: 16 residues. The DNA for the CDR3 is TGTGCCTGGAGGATGACAGGGCCTCTCGAGTATTCACCCCTCCACTTT. Encoded protein: CAWRMTGPLEYSPLHF.

To note about this clone: This sample includes further DNA sequences coding for the same CDR3. The chain links TRBV5-1 to TRBJ2-7; 8 nucleotides align to TRBD1. Trimming at V came to 6 bases and at J to 3 bases, leaving 5 bases not matched to a gene. In germline, CDR1 is SGHRS, CDR2 YFSETQ. This CDR3 is 13 amino acids long. The DNA for the CDR3 is TGCGCCAGCACTAGAACAGGGGGCTACGAGCAGTACTTC. Encoded protein: CASTRTGGYEQYF.